The 20 T cell receptor beta chains listed next were all sequenced from one sample in a study of shared clonotypes between healthy human individuals. Sequencing was performed with immunoSEQ multiplex PCR; in TCRdb, only in-frame clones are kept and a portion is missing. The sample records fewer than 1.4 million clones, around 78% being singletons. Input material: memory CD4+ T cells from PBMCs. Subset of the sample: CD45RA-negative fraction. The source of these receptors is a man between 18 and 29 years old in good health. Some clones in this sample may be carry-over from other donors' samples.

This clone was counted many times. The V gene is TRBV11-2, the J gene TRBJ2-3, with 11 bases fitting TRBD2. Germline V lookup: CDR1 SGHAT, CDR2 FQNNGV. The V gene end was trimmed by 4 bases and the J gene end by 3 bases; junction bases not matched to a gene: 3. The CDR3 spans 15 residues. In nucleotides, the CDR3 is TGTGCCAGCAGCTCCTGGACTAGCGGGACAGATACGCAGTATTTT. It codes for CASSSWTSGTDTQYF.

This clone was picked up a small number of times. The gene calls are TRBV5-4 and TRBJ2-5; TRBD2 aligns across 8 bases. Unmatched junction bases numbered 6, after V lost 1 base and J lost 4 bases. The germline CDR1 and CDR2 sequences are SGHNT and YYREEE (reference sequence). The CDR3 runs 15 residues. For the CDR3, the DNA is TGTGCCAGCAGCTTGAGTCTAGCGGGCGGAGAGACCCAGTACTTC. Amino acids: CASSLSLAGGETQYF.

The J gene is TRBJ1-3, the V gene TRBV7-2, with TRBD1 matching over 8 bases. Unmatched junction bases numbered 6, after V lost 4 bases and J lost 13 bases. Germline V gene sequence: CDR1 SGHTA, CDR2 FQGNSA. The CDR3 has 12 residues. The CDR3: CASSSRQGTIYF. In DNA, the CDR3 is TGTGCCAGCAGCTCCCGACAGGGGACGATATATTTT. Full variable domain (rest looked up from reference TRBV7-2 and TRBJ1-3): GAGVSQSPSNKVTEKGKDVELRCDPISGHTALYWYRQSLGQGLEFLIYFQGNSAPDKSGLPSDRFSAERTGGSVSTLTIQRTQQEDSAVYLCASSSRQGTIYFGEGSWLTVV.

J is TRBJ2-7 and V is TRBV19; either TRBD1 or TRBD2 may fit D (5 bases each). The germline V gene encodes CDR1 LNHDA and CDR2 SQIVND (reference sequence). V lost 5 bases and J 6 bases, leaving 17 bases between the germline ends. The CDR3 has 14 amino acids. In DNA, the CDR3 is TGTGCCAGTAGTCCCCGGGCCCAGAGGGGCGAGCAGTACTTC. Translated, it gives CASSPRAQRGEQYF.

This clone appeared once. The chain has TRBV6-1 and TRBJ2-7; 9 bases line up with TRBD1. The J segment lost 6 bases and the V segment lost 7 bases, leaving 10 bases of the junction unmatched. Germline V lookup: CDR1 MNHNS, CDR2 SASEGT. The CDR3 consists of 14 residues. The CDR3 DNA follows: TGTGCCAGCATTCCGGGACAGGGTTTCGCCGAGCAGTACTTC. Translated: CASIPGQGFAEQYF.

The chain joins TRBV2 to TRBJ1-5; no clear D gene. Deletions cut 6 bases from V and 2 bases from J, with 8 bases between. The CDR3 spans 13 residues. CDR1 is SNHLY, CDR2 FYNNEI, per germline. The CDR3: CASRLGGNQPQHF. CDR3 in DNA: TGTGCCAGCAGATTGGGAGGCAATCAGCCCCAGCATTTT.

The rearrangement uses TRBV2 and TRBJ2-5; possibly TRBD2 for D (6 bases). This CDR3 is built from 15 residues. Trimming stripped 5 bases from V and 5 bases from J, with 18 bases between. Germline CDR1 reads SNHLY; CDR2 reads FYNNEI. The CDR3 DNA reads TGTGCCAGCAGTCCTGACGGGGGTGGTTCTGAGACCCAGTACTTC. Amino acid sequence: CASSPDGGGSETQYF.

The chain's CDR3 is CASSDSPYTGELFF. The CDR3 DNA reads TGTGCCAGCAGTGACTCCCCCTACACCGGGGAGCTGTTTTTT. The rearrangement uses TRBV6-4 and TRBJ2-2; D gene uncertain. Trimming shortened V by 0 bases and J by 3 bases, and 5 bases separated the two germline ends. The CDR3 runs to 14 residues. Germline V gene lookup returns CDR1 MRHNA and CDR2 SNTAGT.

This sequence joins TRBV6-5 and TRBJ1-2; D is perhaps TRBD1 (5 bases). The germline V gene encodes CDR1 MNHEY and CDR2 SVGAGI. The CDR3 has 13 residues. Deletions cut 5 bases from V and 6 bases from J, with 13 bases between. The CDR3 coding sequence is TGTGCCAGCAGTCCGGTTTGGGGCAATGGCTACACCTTC. Encoded protein: CASSPVWGNGYTF.

This clone was counted a few times. The V and J genes are TRBV28 and TRBJ1-4; TRBD1 agrees at 7 bases. V lost 5 bases and J lost 6; bases outside the gene matches: 12. The CDR3 length is 16 residues. The germline CDR1 and CDR2 sequences are MDHEN and SYDVKM. As DNA, the CDR3 is TGTGCCAGCAGTACCTACAGGGGTAGGACTTATGAAAAACTGTTTTTT. Translating gives CASSTYRGRTYEKLFF.

The V call is TRBV6-1, the J call TRBJ1-3; TRBD1 agrees at 8 bases. The CDR3 covers 14 residues. After removal of 3 bases from V and 6 bases from J, the junction contained 4 bases not matched to a gene. CDR1 is MNHNS, CDR2 SASEGT, per germline. CDR3 residues: CASSESGGLNTIYF. The CDR3 nucleotides read TGTGCCAGCAGTGAGTCAGGGGGCCTAAACACCATATATTTT.

This chain uses TRBV5-1 with TRBJ2-2, with 8 bases that match TRBD2. V lost 4 bases and J lost 0; bases outside the gene matches: 5. This CDR3 region has 16 residues. Germline loops: CDR1 SGHRS, CDR2 YFSETQ. The CDR3 protein is CASSPPGLANTGELFF. As DNA, the CDR3 is TGCGCCAGCAGCCCACCGGGACTAGCGAACACCGGGGAGCTGTTTTTT. The full variable domain, completed using reference TRBV5-1 and TRBJ2-2, is KAGVTQTPRYLIKTRGQQVTLSCSPISGHRSVSWYQQTPGQGLQFLFEYFSETQRNKGNFPGRFSGRQFSNSRSEMNVSTLELGDSALYLCASSPPGLANTGELFFGEGSRLTVL.

The chain employs TRBV10-1 and TRBJ2-3, with 10 bases matching TRBD2. The CDR3 runs 15 residues. V lost 3 bases to trimming and J lost 1 base; unmatched junction nucleotides: 1. Germline assignment: CDR1 WNHNN and CDR2 SYGVQD (reference sequence). The CDR3 region is CASSEGTSGTDTQYF. The CDR3 DNA reads as TGCGCCAGCAGTGAAGGGACTAGCGGCACAGATACGCAGTATTTT.

The V and J genes are TRBV18 and TRBJ2-3; 8 bases fit TRBD2. The CDR3 has 14 residues. Germline CDR1 and CDR2: KGHSH and LQKENI. After removal of 5 bases from V and 2 bases from J, the junction contained 3 bases not matched to a gene. The CDR3 here is CASSLAGFTDTQYF. DNA of the CDR3: TGTGCCAGCTCATTAGCGGGGTTCACAGATACGCAGTATTTT.

The CDR3 spells CASSLEEAGSRNEQFF. In nucleotides, the CDR3 is TGTGCCAGCAGCTTGGAGGAGGCAGGATCACGCAATGAGCAGTTCTTC. This sequence joins TRBV5-8 and TRBJ2-1; weak D call: TRBD2 (5 bases). CDR1 is SGHTS and CDR2 is YDEGEE in the germline V gene. The CDR3 is 16 residues long. V lost 0 bases to trimming and J lost 6 bases, with 16 bases between them.

This clone was counted between two and nine times. This chain uses TRBV5-1 with TRBJ2-4; D may be TRBD2 (6 bases). V shed 1 base and J shed 5 bases, with 13 bases lying between them. The CDR3 runs to 15 residues. From germline, CDR1 is SGHRS and CDR2 YFSETQ. CDR3 amino acids: CASSLQAREENIQYF. Written as DNA, the CDR3 is TGCGCCAGCAGCTTGCAGGCCAGGGAGGAAAACATTCAGTACTTC.

The chain uses TRBV9 and TRBJ2-1; 8 bases are shared with TRBD2. Germline V gene sequence: CDR1 SGDLS, CDR2 YYNGEE. The length of the CDR3 is 16 residues. Trimming took 4 bases from V and 0 from J; bases not matched to a gene: 6. In DNA form, the CDR3 reads TGTGCCAGCAGCCTGACCAGCGGGAGCTCCTACAATGAGCAGTTCTTC. The encoded protein is CASSLTSGSSYNEQFF.

This chain uses TRBV28 with TRBJ1-2, with a tentative D call TRBD1 (5 bases). This CDR3 comprises 12 residues. V lost 6 bases, J lost 7 bases, and 12 bases lay in between. Germline CDR1 reads MDHEN; CDR2 reads SYDVKM. CDR3 sequence reads: CASSLTGRGYTF. As DNA, the CDR3 is TGTGCCAGCAGCCTAACGGGACGTGGCTACACCTTC.

This clone showed up just a few times. V usage is TRBV27 and J usage is TRBJ2-4; 9 bases map to TRBD2. Germline CDR1 MNHEY, CDR2 SMNVEV (reference sequence). V shed 2 bases and J 8 bases; nucleotides not matched to a gene: 7. The CDR3 totals 15 residues. Here the CDR3 reads CASSLGAGGLHIQYF. In nucleotides, the CDR3 is TGTGCCAGCAGTTTAGGGGCGGGAGGGTTACACATTCAGTACTTC.

The chain combines TRBV5-6 with TRBJ2-3; D remains ambiguous. The ends were cut back, 2 bases at V and 3 bases at J, with 16 bases in the middle. The CDR3 totals 16 residues. Germline lookup yields CDR1 SGHDT and CDR2 YYEEEE. The CDR3 DNA reads TGTGCCAGCAGCTTATTTCAAAATGCCCGAACAGATACGCAGTATTTT. Its protein is CASSLFQNARTDTQYF.